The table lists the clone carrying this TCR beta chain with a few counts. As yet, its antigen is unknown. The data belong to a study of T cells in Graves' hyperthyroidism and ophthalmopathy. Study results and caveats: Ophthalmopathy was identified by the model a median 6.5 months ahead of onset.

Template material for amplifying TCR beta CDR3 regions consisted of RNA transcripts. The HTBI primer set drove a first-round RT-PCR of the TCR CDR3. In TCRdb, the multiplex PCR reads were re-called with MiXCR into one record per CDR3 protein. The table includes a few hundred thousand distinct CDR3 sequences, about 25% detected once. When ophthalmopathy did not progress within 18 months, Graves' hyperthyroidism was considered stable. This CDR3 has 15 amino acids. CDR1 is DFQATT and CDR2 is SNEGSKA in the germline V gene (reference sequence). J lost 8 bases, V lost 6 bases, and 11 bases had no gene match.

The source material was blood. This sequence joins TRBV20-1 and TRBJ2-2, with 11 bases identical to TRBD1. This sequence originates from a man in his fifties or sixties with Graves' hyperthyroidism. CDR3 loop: CSARTGGTPSGELFF. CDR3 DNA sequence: TGCAGTGCCAGGACAGGGGGCACTCCATCGGGGGAGCTGTTTTTT.